This T cell receptor beta chain is drawn from a study of blood T cell repertoires in COVID-19 (dated by TCRdb to 2018 to 2020). As for the study more broadly: Collaborator samples came from the United States, Italy and Spain and covered acute and convalescent phases of COVID-19. The prospective study material was composed of cDNA or gDNA derived from T cells, B-cell-depleted T cells, or PBMCs. The dataset comprised deeply sampled blood TCRbeta repertoires from subjects exposed to, actively infected with, or recovered from COVID-19. A freely available public database, intended as a resource for researchers studying the immune response to SARS-CoV-2, is where the repertoires were released. Samples were obtained from the ongoing ImmuneRACE study (first 160 participants) and from about 1,300 subjects provided by 6 global collaborators. The sample metadata nearly always contained a de-identified subject ID, COVID-19 status, age in years and sex. Where available, HLA class I and class II types were taken from metadata supplied by the sample provider and were not determined by assay-based typing. What the authors observed across the whole study: The quantity of clinical and demographic metadata differed by source and by participant and was supplied without curation.

CDR1 and CDR2 are drawn from the germline V gene: SGDLS, YYNGEE. V was cut back by 1 base and J by 4 bases, leaving a gap of 9 bases between them. From the cysteine up to the phenylalanine, the CDR3 has a length of 14 residues. Left in the record is the CDR3 DNA by itself, 42 bases read in frame from the first base. TCRbeta CDR3 regions were amplified from genomic DNA by means of the immunoSEQ Assay, a bias-controlled multiplex PCR. The original pipeline was this. Within the assay, amplification of reference gene primers was used to estimate how many nucleated cells each sample contained. Sequence reads were collapsed and filtered to measure the absolute abundance of every unique TCRbeta CDR3 rearrangement. For each sample, productive Simpson clonality was calculated as the square root of Simpson's diversity index across productive rearrangements. Sourced from immuneACCESS, this table was stored by TCRdb with only in-frame sequences that have V and J called. A share of the clones is absent; for the studies checked, an unresolved V gene accounts for under half, and the remainder has no known explanation. V, J and clone size were drawn from that table, and D and trimming were deduced from the DNA. This sample is represented by 100,000 to 150,000 clones; more than 85% of them were singletons. About 4.1% of the sample is held by the ten biggest clonotypes.

Concerning this clone: This clone's antigen is unknown. Nothing much larger sits one base from this clone, and base qualities are not available.

At one collaborating source in Seattle, patients were enrolled during active infection and were followed longitudinally through the course of disease. Whole blood was collected in K2EDTA tubes by collaborating institutions according to the institutions' own protocols. For TCRbeta analysis, collaborators shipped samples in one of three forms: frozen whole blood, isolated PBMCs, or DNA extracted from either of those sample types. The rearrangement combines TRBV9 with TRBJ1-3, with TRBD1 tentatively as D gene (5 bases match). The sequenced sample consisted of peripheral blood. The clonotype was recovered from a man in his fifties or sixties with COVID-19, enrolled during active disease. At the DNA level, the sequence is TGTGCCAGCAGCGTATCTGGGGCAGGAAACACCATATATTTT. Its protein reads: CASSVSGAGNTIYF. The reference TRBV9 and TRBJ1-3 proteins fill in what lies around the CDR3, so the full variable domain reads DSGVTQTPKHLITATGQRVTLRCSPRSGDLSVYWYQQSLDQGLQFLIQYYNGEERAKGNILERFSAQQFPDLHSELNLSSLELGDSALYFCASSVSGAGNTIYFGEGSWLTVV.